The 28 T cell receptor beta chains presented below share a single source sample, sequenced in a study of blood T cell repertoires in COVID-19. TCRdb's table, derived via immunoSEQ multiplex PCR, lists solely in-frame clones and lacks some. This table has 100,000 or so clones, about 87% appearing once. Sequenced material: peripheral blood. These receptors were taken from a man in his fifties or sixties with acute or convalescent COVID-19.

This chain joins TRBV6-1 and TRBJ1-5; TRBD1 agrees at 8 bases. The CDR3 runs 14 residues. The ends lost 3 bases at V and 6 bases at J; junction bases unmatched: 4. From germline, CDR1 is MNHNS and CDR2 SASEGT. The DNA of the CDR3 is TGTGCCAGCAGTGATAAACAGGGGGGTCAGCCCCAGCATTTT. Amino acid sequence: CASSDKQGGQPQHF.

This clone was recorded a few times. This rearrangement joins TRBV5-1 to TRBJ1-6; D call uncertain. Germline V gene sequence: CDR1 SGHRS, CDR2 YFSETQ. The CDR3 runs to 14 residues. The V gene lost 1 base and the J gene lost 7 bases, with 9 bases spanning the gap. The CDR3 sequence is CASSLWTGNSPLHF. The CDR3, as DNA: TGCGCCAGCAGCTTGTGGACGGGGAATTCACCCCTCCACTTT. Combining the CDR3 with reference TRBV5-1 and TRBJ1-6 gives the whole variable domain KAGVTQTPRYLIKTRGQQVTLSCSPISGHRSVSWYQQTPGQGLQFLFEYFSETQRNKGNFPGRFSGRQFSNSRSEMNVSTLELGDSALYLCASSLWTGNSPLHFGNGTRLTVT.

This chain uses TRBV24-1 with TRBJ2-1; 8 bases line up with TRBD2. This CDR3 comprises 15 residues. V lost 7 bases and J lost 4; bases outside the gene matches: 8. CDR1 and CDR2 (germline): KGHDR, SFDVKD. The DNA of the CDR3 is TGTGCCACCAGGAGTAGCGGGGCTCCGTACAATGAGCAGTTCTTC. Translated: CATRSSGAPYNEQFF.

The chain recombines TRBV5-4 with TRBJ1-1; 8 bases agree with TRBD1. Germline V gene lookup returns CDR1 SGHNT and CDR2 YYREEE (reference sequence). Unmatched junction bases numbered 8, after V lost 6 bases and J lost 4 bases. The CDR3 is 14 amino acids. CDR3 protein: CASTWDRWATEAFF. Here the CDR3 DNA reads TGTGCCAGCACCTGGGACAGGTGGGCCACTGAAGCTTTCTTT.

The chain uses TRBV6-5 and TRBJ1-6; possible D gene TRBD1, 6 bases. In germline, CDR1 is MNHEY, CDR2 SVGAGI. The CDR3 loop spans 13 amino acids. V lost 7 bases, J lost 8 bases, and 12 bases lay in between. The DNA for the CDR3 is TGTGCCAGCAAACGCAGGGGTGATTCACCCCTCCACTTT. Encoded protein: CASKRRGDSPLHF.

CDR3: CASSLSPGGYTEAFF. CDR3 bases: TGTGCCAGCAGTTTATCGCCGGGGGGGTACACTGAAGCTTTCTTT. This chain joins TRBV27 and TRBJ1-1; maybe TRBD1 (5 bases). The length of the CDR3 is 15 residues. V lost 0 bases and J 3 bases, leaving 11 bases between the germline ends. In germline, CDR1 is MNHEY, CDR2 SMNVEV (reference sequence).

The CDR3 bases are TGTGCCAGTAAGGGAACAGGGAATCAGCCCCAGCATTTT. Translated, it gives CASKGTGNQPQHF. This sequence joins TRBV19 and TRBJ1-5; maybe TRBD1 (6 bases). V was shortened by 7 bases and J by 4 bases, with 11 bases between the two germline ends. CDR3 length: 13 residues. Germline lookup yields CDR1 LNHDA and CDR2 SQIVND (reference sequence).

The V gene is TRBV7-9, the J gene TRBJ2-4, with D perhaps matching TRBD2 (6 bases). Between the trimmed V and J ends, which lost 3 bases and 0 bases, there was a span of 18 bases. Germline loops: CDR1 SEHNR, CDR2 FQNEAQ (reference sequence). The CDR3 loop spans 18 amino acids. The CDR3 nucleotides are TGTGCCAGCAGCTTTGGGGACGGCGGGGCCTTAGCCAAAAACATTCAGTACTTC. Translating it yields CASSFGDGGALAKNIQYF.

The chain uses TRBV9 and TRBJ2-2; tentative D call: TRBD1 (5 bases). Germline V CDR1 and CDR2: SGDLS, YYNGEE. The CDR3 runs to 16 residues. Trimming left V 0 bases short and J 0 bases short, with 9 bases between. CDR3 region: CASSVEDTSNTGELFF. CDR3 coding DNA: TGTGCCAGCAGCGTAGAGGACACCTCGAACACCGGGGAGCTGTTTTTT.

The chain joins TRBV5-1 to TRBJ2-1; D is unresolved. Germline CDR1 reads SGHRS; CDR2 reads YFSETQ. The CDR3 spans 15 residues. Trimming removed 0 bases from V and 5 bases from J, with 12 bases in between. CDR3 in amino acids: CASSLVVQKDNEQFF. The CDR3 region has the DNA TGCGCCAGCAGCTTGGTGGTGCAGAAAGACAATGAGCAGTTCTTC. The complete variable domain, with remaining parts taken from reference TRBV5-1 and TRBJ2-1, reads KAGVTQTPRYLIKTRGQQVTLSCSPISGHRSVSWYQQTPGQGLQFLFEYFSETQRNKGNFPGRFSGRQFSNSRSEMNVSTLELGDSALYLCASSLVVQKDNEQFFGPGTRLTVL.

The chain recombines TRBV28 with TRBJ2-7; 9 nucleotides align to TRBD2. This CDR3 contains 17 residues. CDR1 is MDHEN and CDR2 is SYDVKM in the germline V gene. V trimming: 3 bases; J trimming: 6 bases; junction bases outside the gene matches: 15. The CDR3 region has the DNA TGTGCCAGCAGTTTGCCCCTGTTAGGTCTAGCGGGAATCGAGCAGTACTTC. It translates to CASSLPLLGLAGIEQYF.

The sample holds a few counts of this clone. This chain joins TRBV5-6 and TRBJ1-4; 11 bases align to TRBD1. CDR3 length equals 12 residues. The trim removed 1 base at V and 14 bases at J, leaving 1 base unmatched. Germline CDR1 reads SGHDT; CDR2 reads YYEEEE. CDR3 region: CASSLWDRGLFF. As DNA, the CDR3 is TGTGCCAGCAGCTTGTGGGACAGGGGGCTGTTTTTT.

The V call is TRBV19, the J call TRBJ1-4, with D perhaps TRBD1 (5 bases). The V and J ends lost 4 bases and 7 bases respectively, with 16 bases between them. Germline V gives CDR1 LNHDA, CDR2 SQIVND (reference sequence). CDR3 size: 15 residues. CDR3 region: CASSNPREGPEKLFF. The CDR3 bases are TGTGCCAGTAGTAACCCTCGGGAGGGGCCTGAAAAACTGTTTTTT.

The chain recombines TRBV6-1 with TRBJ2-7; perhaps TRBD1 as D (5 bases). Per germline, CDR1 MNHNS and CDR2 SASEGT. The CDR3 loop spans 14 amino acids. V lost 1 base and J lost 2, with 9 bases in between. CDR3 amino acids: CASSEVGAAYEQYF. The CDR3 coding sequence is TGTGCCAGCAGTGAAGTTGGGGCCGCCTACGAGCAGTACTTC.

The V gene is TRBV5-5, the J gene TRBJ1-1, with D perhaps TRBD1 (5 bases). Germline V lookup: CDR1 SGHKS, CDR2 YYEKEE (reference sequence). This CDR3 contains 12 residues. Trimming removed 4 bases at V and 11 bases at J, with 15 bases between. The CDR3 region is CASSPGRGEAFF. The CDR3 nucleotides read TGTGCCAGCAGCCCTGGAAGGGGTGAGGCTTTCTTT.

This chain uses TRBV18 with TRBJ1-2, with 8 nucleotides matching TRBD1. The V gene end was trimmed by 3 bases and the J gene end by 6 bases; junction bases not matched to a gene: 3. CDR3 length equals 13 residues. Germline V lookup: CDR1 KGHSH, CDR2 LQKENI. The CDR3 DNA follows: TGTGCCAGCTCACCGTTACAGGGGGATGGCTACACCTTC. It is translated as CASSPLQGDGYTF. The full variable domain, with the rest looked up from reference TRBV18 and TRBJ1-2, is NAGVMQNPRHLVRRRGQEARLRCSPMKGHSHVYWYRQLPEEGLKFMVYLQKENIIDESGMPKERFSAEFPKEGPSILRIQQVVRGDSAAYFCASSPLQGDGYTFGSGTRLTVV.

J is TRBJ1-1 and V is TRBV19, with TRBD1 as a possible D gene (6 bases). This CDR3 region has 15 residues. Per the germline V gene, CDR1 is LNHDA and CDR2 is SQIVND (reference sequence). Trimming left V 1 base short and J 5 bases short, with 14 bases between. CDR3 amino acids: CASSIVGPRGTEAFF. CDR3 in DNA: TGTGCCAGTAGTATAGTGGGCCCCAGGGGTACTGAAGCTTTCTTT.

The V call is TRBV12-3 or TRBV12-4, the J call TRBJ2-5; weak D call: TRBD2 (5 bases). The CDR3 spans 13 residues. V was pared by 6 bases and J by 4 bases, with 12 bases between. This CDR3 reads CASSLSEGETQYF. CDR3 in DNA: TGTGCCAGCAGCCTCTCAGAGGGAGAGACCCAGTACTTC.

J is TRBJ1-2 and V is TRBV7-8; maybe TRBD1 (6 bases). CDR1 is SGHVS and CDR2 is FQNEAQ in the germline V gene. With 5 bases removed from V and 8 bases from J, the gap between germline ends came to 21 bases. The CDR3 runs to 15 residues. The CDR3: CASSATSTGTRGYTF. CDR3 DNA sequence: TGTGCCAGCAGCGCTACCTCTACAGGGACCAGAGGCTACACCTTC.

V usage is TRBV24-1 and J usage is TRBJ1-2; 8 nucleotides agree with TRBD1. V trimming: 5 bases; J trimming: 8 bases; junction bases outside the gene matches: 6. The CDR3 has 13 residues. Germline V CDR1 and CDR2: KGHDR, SFDVKD. CDR3 region: CATSGLTGAGYTF. The CDR3 bases are TGTGCCACCAGTGGTCTGACAGGGGCCGGCTACACCTTC.

The chain is built from TRBV15 and TRBJ2-7, with 7 nucleotides matching TRBD1. This CDR3 is built from 15 residues. CDR1 and CDR2 from the germline V gene are LNHNV and YYDKDF (reference sequence). J lost 2 bases, V lost 5 bases, and 9 bases had no gene match. The CDR3 sequence: CATSGLQGYTYEQYF. In DNA, the CDR3 is TGTGCCACCAGCGGTTTACAGGGGTACACCTACGAGCAGTACTTC.

The chain couples TRBV2 to TRBJ1-4; 7 bases are shared with TRBD1. Germline CDR1 reads SNHLY; CDR2 reads FYNNEI. Trimming took 5 bases from V and 1 from J; bases not matched to a gene: 4. The CDR3 runs to 15 residues. The CDR3 coding sequence is TGTGCCAGCAGTTATACAGGGGTAACTAATGAAAAACTGTTTTTT. It encodes CASSYTGVTNEKLFF. The full variable domain, completed using reference TRBV2 and TRBJ1-4, is EPEVTQTPSHQVTQMGQEVILRCVPISNHLYFYWYRQILGQKVEFLVSFYNNEISEKSEIFDDQFSVERPDGSNFTLKIRSTKLEDSAMYFCASSYTGVTNEKLFFGSGTQLSVL.

The chain links TRBV30 to TRBJ1-4; 10 bases match TRBD1. There are 13 residues in the CDR3. Trimming cost V 3 bases and J 7 bases; bases outside gene matches: 2. Per the germline V gene, CDR1 is GTSNPN and CDR2 is SVGIG (reference sequence). The CDR3 is CAWRGDRGEKLFF. The CDR3 DNA reads TGTGCCTGGAGAGGGGACAGGGGTGAAAAACTGTTTTTT.

The gene calls are TRBV24-1 and TRBJ1-5; 9 bases match TRBD1. Germline V gene lookup returns CDR1 KGHDR and CDR2 SFDVKD. The CDR3 length is 14 residues. Germline trimming cut 4 bases from V and 6 bases from J; bases unmatched to any gene: 3. The CDR3 spells CATSETGGAQPQHF. Written as DNA, the CDR3 is TGTGCCACCAGTGAGACAGGGGGAGCTCAGCCCCAGCATTTT.

This clone has just a few counts. The junction shows a germline mismatch at one end, possibly a read error. The chain is built from TRBV5-1 and TRBJ1-4, with D uncertain. CDR1 SGHRS and CDR2 YFSETQ come from the germline V gene. The CDR3 consists of 15 residues. CDR3 bases: TGCGCCAGCAGCTTGGGGGTTGGAGACCTTGAAGAACTGTTTTTT. It codes for CASSLGVGDLEELFF.

This chain joins TRBV7-8 and TRBJ1-4, with D maybe TRBD1 (6 bases). The CDR3 contains 14 residues. The ends were cut back, 5 bases at V and 13 bases at J, with 20 bases in the middle. CDR1 is SGHVS, CDR2 FQNEAQ, per germline. The CDR3 is CASSQQGSGYSLFF. The CDR3 coding sequence is TGTGCCAGCAGCCAACAGGGTTCGGGTTATTCACTGTTTTTT.

V is TRBV7-2 and J is TRBJ2-5; a weak D match, TRBD2 (6 bases). This CDR3 comprises 16 residues. V was pared by 1 base and J by 4 bases, with 16 bases between. Per germline, CDR1 SGHTA and CDR2 FQGNSA. For the CDR3, the DNA is TGTGCCAGCAGCTTAGAGGGTATTGTTAGCGGAGAGACCCAGTACTTC. It is translated as CASSLEGIVSGETQYF.

Worth noting for this clone: Germline and junction disagree at one end, which may indicate a read error. This chain uses TRBV6-1 with TRBJ2-7; D is unresolved. In germline, CDR1 is MNHNS, CDR2 SASEGT. This CDR3 region has 12 residues. The CDR3 protein is CASSEGVLTLRF. DNA of the CDR3: TGTGCCAGCAGTGAAGGGGTTTTGACTCTTCGCTTC.